Below, one T cell receptor beta chain is given with its context. Its antigen is not identified. These data belong to a study of PD-1 blockade in classical Hodgkin lymphoma. Time point in this sample: cycle 4 day 1 (C4D1), after around six weeks of nivolumab. Relapse after autologous stem cell transplantation occurred in every patient, and brentuximab vedotin exposure varied. Patients reached a best response of complete response, partial response or progressive disease. CDR3 length: 16 residues. The V segment lost 3 bases and the J segment 7 bases; nucleotides outside the gene matches: 10. From germline, CDR1 is SGHRS and CDR2 YFSETQ. Study-wide findings and caveats: Those achieving complete response showed baseline diversity like newly diagnosed patients. With respect to the repertoire differences, their causes, possibly disease activity or prior therapy, remain undefined.

Libraries were prepared by immunoSEQ multiplex PCR; TCRdb keeps only in-frame clonotypes and omits some of them. The data hold roughly 100,000 clones, with approximately 90% observed a single time. This clonotype was obtained from a human donor with classical Hodgkin lymphoma. The chain has TRBV5-1 and TRBJ2-5; 12 bases match TRBD1. This sample comprised peripheral blood mononuclear cells (PBMCs), obtained before the fourth cycle of nivolumab. CDR3 loop: CASSSTRDRGLGTQYF. The CDR3, as DNA: TGCGCCAGCAGCTCCACCCGGGACAGGGGGCTGGGGACCCAGTACTTC.